A selection of T cell receptor beta chains follows, all from one sample in a study of technical replicates of blood from a handful of donors. Measured with immunoSEQ multiplex PCR; TCRdb has only the in-frame clones, and not every one. The sample yields under 95,000 clones, around 96% seen once. The source material was T cells isolated from PBMCs. The receptors were sampled from a human donor in good health. The CDR3 runs from the conserved cysteine through the conserved F or W. The D gene is left open where the match is weak. A row's size may be missing; if present it is once, few, many or a size class.

>TRBV25-1|TRBD1|NA|TRBJ2-7
TGTGCCAGCAGTGAATCGGAGCTCCCCGGGACAGGGGCCTACGAGCAGTACTTC
CASSESELPGTGAYEQYF
>TRBV28|NA|NA|TRBJ1-5
TGTGCCAGCAGTTTCCTTCGGCAGCCCCAGCATTTT
CASSFLRQPQHF
>TRBV10-3|TRBD1|NA|TRBJ1-2
TGTGCCATCAGTGAGTCTTCCGGACAGGGCCCTGGAGATGGCTACACCTTC
CAISESSGQGPGDGYTF
>TRBV18|TRBD1|NA|TRBJ1-1
TGTGCCAGCTCACCCCGGACAGGGACCATGAACACTGAAGCTTTCTTT
CASSPRTGTMNTEAFF
>TRBV18|TRBD1|NA|TRBJ1-5
TGTGCCAGCTCACCGGGACAGGGGGCGCGCAATCAGCCCCAGCATTTT
CASSPGQGARNQPQHF
>TRBV15|NA|NA|TRBJ2-1
TGTGCCACCAGCAGCATGGAGGGCGCCCTATACAATGAGCAGTTCTTC
CATSSMEGALYNEQFF
>TRBV29-1|NA|NA|TRBJ1-2
TGCAGCGTTGAATTCGGACAGAACTATGGCTACACCTTC
CSVEFGQNYGYTF
>TRBV10-1|TRBD1|few|TRBJ2-1
TGCGCCAGCAGTGAGTTCCAGGGGGCGTACAATGAGCAGTTCTTC
CASSEFQGAYNEQFF
>TRBV6-6|TRBD2|NA|TRBJ2-1
TGTGCCAGCAGTTTGGGACTAGCGGGGTACAATGAGCAGTTCTTC
CASSLGLAGYNEQFF
>TRBV19|NA|NA|TRBJ1-1
TGTGCCAGTAGTATATTGGGGGGAAGGCCTGAAGCTTTCTTT
CASSILGGRPEAFF
>TRBV7-8|NA|NA|TRBJ2-1
TGTGCCAGCAGCTTAGAAGAGGCTAGCTTGCTCAATGAGCAGTTCTTC
CASSLEEASLLNEQFF
>TRBV18|NA|once|TRBJ1-5
TGTGCCAGCTCACCACCCGATCAGCCCCAGCATTTT
CASSPPDQPQHF
>TRBV5-1|TRBD2|NA|TRBJ2-2
TGCGCCAGCAGCTTGTCACTAAGGCGGGAGGGCCCTCGCAGGACACTTCTGAACACCGGGGAGCTGTTTTTT
CASSLSLRREGPRRTLLNTGELFF
>TRBV14|NA|NA|TRBJ2-1
TGTGCCAGCAGCCAATCCCAGCGGGTCTACAATGAGCAGTTCTTC
CASSQSQRVYNEQFF
>TRBV18|TRBD2|NA|TRBJ2-2
TGTGCCAGCTCACCACCGTCGGGACTAGCGGGAGCCCCCGGGGAGCTGTTTTTT
CASSPPSGLAGAPGELFF
>TRBV18|NA|NA|TRBJ1-5
TGTGCCAGCAGCAGGGCCACCGATAGCAATCAGCCCCAGCATTTT
CASSRATDSNQPQHF
>TRBV18|TRBD1|NA|TRBJ1-5
TGTGCCAGCTCCCGGGGGACAGGGGGCGGCAATCAGCCCCAGCATTTT
CASSRGTGGGNQPQHF
>TRBV7-8|TRBD1|NA|TRBJ2-5
TGTGCCAGCAGCTTAACCCGCGACAGGGTCGAGACCCAGTACTTC
CASSLTRDRVETQYF
>TRBV7-6|TRBD1|NA|TRBJ2-1
TGTGCCAGCAGTCCGGGACAGATCTCCTACAATGAGCAGTTCTTC
CASSPGQISYNEQFF
>TRBV6-4|NA|NA|TRBJ1-2
TGTGCCAGCAGTGAATACACAGGTAGCTATGGCTACACCTTC
CASSEYTGSYGYTF
>TRBV25-1|TRBD1|NA|TRBJ2-5
TGTGCCAGCAGTCCCCGTTTGGGACAGGGGAGGGAGACCCAGTACTTC
CASSPRLGQGRETQYF
>TRBV14|NA|NA|TRBJ1-6
TGTGCCAGCAGCCAGGGGGCTGGATCACCCCTCCACTTT
CASSQGAGSPLHF
>TRBV7-2|TRBD1|NA|TRBJ2-1
TGTGCCAGCAGCTTAGCGGACAGGGCCTCGCTGGAGCAGTTCTTC
CASSLADRASLEQFF
>TRBV9|NA|NA|TRBJ1-3
TGTGCCAGCAGCGTCGGGAATAGCGCTGGAAACACCATATATTTT
CASSVGNSAGNTIYF
>TRBV11-2|TRBD2|NA|TRBJ2-5
TGTGCCAGCAGCTTTCGGACTAGCGGGAGTGGAGAGACCCAGTACTTC
CASSFRTSGSGETQYF